Described below is a single TCR beta chain sequence and its context. This clone was recorded many times. The antigen it recognizes is unknown. Coverage ceases 3 residues before the CDR3 finishes, and the germline J gene fills in the end. The data were taken from a study of T cell clonality in common variable immunodeficiency (dated by TCRdb to the mid-2010s). Beyond this particular receptor, the publication reports: CVID subjects shared fewer TCRbeta clones with each other than healthy controls did (p < 0.0001). Increased TCRbeta clonality was found in CVID subjects compared with healthy controls (t-test p = 0.018), with the increase being most characteristic of about a third of subjects. According to the authors, finding the cause of the higher clonality in CVID would require sequencing the repertoires of T cell subpopulations. Correlations between repertoire features and clinical complications were limited by patient heterogeneity within the CVID cohort. Although equal DNA input was used, an average of roughly 85,000 unique sequences per sample was obtained for controls, compared with about 31,547 for CVID samples. CVID TCRbeta sequences reportedly showed fewer deletions and N-nucleotide insertions and lacked highly modified clones with 13 or more V deletions.

For sequencing, equivalent amounts of genomic DNA were input from CVID and control samples. For every sample, a 60 bp segment covering the rearranged TCRbeta CDR3 region was amplified and then sequenced. TCRbeta amplification used the immunoSEQ assay, a bias-corrected multiplex PCR with high-throughput sequencing. Concerning the study's data processing: Each unique nucleotide sequence was treated as a clone and annotated with V, D and J genes, copy number and frequency. Sequences were labeled productive if in frame, and non-productive if out of frame or containing stop codons. As previously described, clonality was computed from Shannon's entropy. The predicted amino acid sequences of productive clones were used to derive the mean CDR3 Kyte-Doolittle hydropathy. The R hclust function was used to hierarchically cluster scaled V gene usage with Manhattan distance and complete linkage. To assess clone sharing by CDR3 amino acid sequence, 12 repertoires per group were resampled over 100 rounds. The repertoires were screened for around 70 published EBV-specific TCRbeta sequences and approximately 230 published CMV-specific TCRbeta sequences. Analysis left out a couple of CVID samples that produced under 10,000 sequences, so 40 to 45 CVID repertoires remained. TCRdb took over this immuneACCESS table, retaining in-frame rearrangements with V and J assigned. Such tables are incomplete; in checked studies, under half of the missing clones stem from an unresolved V gene, and the remainder is unexplained. V and J calls and clone size come straight from that table; D and trimming were deduced from the DNA. This sample shows under 50,000 clones, and none of them turns up only once. The top ten hold about 0.7% of the sample.

The CDR3 contains 14 residues, cysteine and phenylalanine counted. Part of the CDR3 DNA is given, 33 bases translated from base 1. CDR1 is given as ENHRY and CDR2 as SYGVKD, both from the germline V gene. V lost 10 bases and J lost 8 bases, and the count of bases not matched to a germline gene is 12. Both CVID patients and healthy controls were predominantly of Caucasian heritage. From each donor, roughly 5 to 8.5 ml of heparinized peripheral whole blood was collected. Genomic DNA from adults with common variable immune deficiency (CVID) and from healthy adult controls was the source for sequencing TCRbeta CDR3 repertoires. A total of some 22 healthy adult volunteers (about 12 female and 10 or so male; age range about 20 to 70 years, mean age approximately 34) were included in the control group. To isolate peripheral blood mononuclear cells, diluted blood was subjected to density centrifugation over Hypaque 1077 or Ficoll-Paque. Unsorted mononuclear cells served as the source of genomic DNA, which was extracted either by Qiagen column purification or by a centrifugation-based method.

The chain was built from TRBV10-3 and TRBJ2-3, with 10 central nucleotides matching TRBD2. The origin of this receptor is a person aged 18 to 70 in good health. Sequenced: peripheral blood mononuclear cells. The covered CDR3 bases are TGTGCCACAGATCCGGGACTAGCGCGCGGTACG. It codes for CATDPGLARGT. The complete CDR3 reads CATDPGLARGTQYF.